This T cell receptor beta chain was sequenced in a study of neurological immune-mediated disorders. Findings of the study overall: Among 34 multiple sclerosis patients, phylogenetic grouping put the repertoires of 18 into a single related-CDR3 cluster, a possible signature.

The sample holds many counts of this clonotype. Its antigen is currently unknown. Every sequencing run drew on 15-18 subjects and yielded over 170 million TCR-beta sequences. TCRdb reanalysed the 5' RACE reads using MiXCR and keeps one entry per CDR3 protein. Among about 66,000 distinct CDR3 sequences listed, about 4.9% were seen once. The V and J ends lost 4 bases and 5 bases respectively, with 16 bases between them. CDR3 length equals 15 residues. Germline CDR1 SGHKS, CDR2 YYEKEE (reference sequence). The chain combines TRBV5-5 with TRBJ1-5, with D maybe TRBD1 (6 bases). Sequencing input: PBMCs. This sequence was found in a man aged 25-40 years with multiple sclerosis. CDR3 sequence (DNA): TGTGCCAGCAGCCCGCTAGGGACAAGCTATCAGCCCCAGCATTTT. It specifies CASSPLGTSYQPQHF.